This T cell receptor (beta chain) was obtained from a study of cytotoxic CD8 clonotypes in ibrutinib-treated CLL. Study summary: The sample average was approximately 280,000 productive templates and 90,000 to 95,000 productive rearrangements.

General observations from the study: Age-matched healthy donor levels were exceeded by baseline clonality, which tracked circulating CD8+ T-cell counts.

Germline V CDR1 and CDR2: SGHRS, YFSETQ. Between the trimmed V and J ends, which lost 1 base and 3 bases, there was a span of 14 bases. This CDR3 region has 16 residues. With regard to this clone: Its target is unknown.

Here immunoSEQ multiplex PCR was the method, and the copy in TCRdb shows in-frame clones only, minus some. The data hold tens of thousands of clones, with 70% to 80% observed a single time. Sample: PBMCs, taken after 12 months of ibrutinib treatment. The J gene is TRBJ2-1, the V gene TRBV5-1, with no clear D. The clonotype originates from a human donor with chronic lymphocytic leukemia. DNA of the CDR3: TGCGCCAGCAGCTTGTGGCAGCGCACACGCTACAATGAGCAGTTCTTC. Encoded protein: CASSLWQRTRYNEQFF.